The 10 T cell receptor beta chains listed next were all sequenced from one sample in a study of blood T cell repertoires in COVID-19 (dated by TCRdb to the early 2020s). The protocol used for the library was the immunoSEQ multiplex PCR assay. Here the immuneACCESS table is served through TCRdb, limited to in-frame sequences with V and J called. Missing clones are a known gap in these copies; in checked studies unresolved V genes cover under half, and the rest lacks a known reason. The sample has approximately 180,000 clones on record, roughly 87% of them singletons. The ten most abundant clones make up about 2.1% of the sample. The sample was PBMCs or T cells enriched from blood (not recorded which). These receptors all stem from a woman in her thirties or forties with acute COVID-19.

The CDR3 region is CASSYTVTQYF. The CDR3 bases are TGTGCCAGCAGTTACACAGTGACCCAGTACTTC. The chain employs TRBV2 and TRBJ2-5, with D uncertain. Trimming removed 5 bases at V and 7 bases at J, with 8 bases between. Germline V gene lookup returns CDR1 SNHLY and CDR2 FYNNEI. The CDR3 loop spans 11 amino acids.

This clone came up a few times. The chain combines TRBV7-2 with TRBJ1-2; no reliable D call. This CDR3 comprises 14 residues. CDR1 SGHTA and CDR2 FQGNSA come from the germline V gene. Trimming removed 5 bases at V and 2 bases at J, with 12 bases between. CDR3 residues: CASSQSTGNYGYTF. As DNA, the CDR3 is TGTGCCAGCAGCCAGTCGACTGGGAACTATGGCTACACCTTC.

As regards this clone: The identical CDR3 is also encoded by other nucleotide sequences in the sample. The rearrangement uses TRBV5-1 and TRBJ1-2; perhaps TRBD1 as D (5 bases). Looked up from germline, CDR1 is SGHRS and CDR2 is YFSETQ. This CDR3 contains 14 residues. V was clipped by 0 bases and J by 5 bases, with 11 bases between them. The CDR3 loop reads CASSLGQGGYGYTF. The DNA of the CDR3 is TGCGCCAGCAGCTTGGGCCAGGGAGGGTATGGCTACACCTTC.

The CDR3 here is CASSQVGGTGAHEQYF. The CDR3 bases are TGTGCCAGCAGCCAAGTGGGGGGGACAGGGGCCCACGAGCAGTACTTC. The genes are TRBV14 and TRBJ2-7, with TRBD1 matching over 10 bases. The CDR3 contains 16 residues. V was clipped by 1 base and J by 5 bases; unmatched bases: 8. Looked up from germline, CDR1 is SGHDN and CDR2 is FVKESK.

This chain connects TRBV5-1 to TRBJ1-3; 10 bases align to TRBD1. Per the germline V gene, CDR1 is SGHRS and CDR2 is YFSETQ. Trimming cost V 4 bases and J 0 bases; bases outside gene matches: 13. The CDR3 covers 19 residues. CDR3 loop: CASSPRDRGLTSSGNTIYF. The CDR3 nucleotides are TGCGCCAGCAGCCCCCGGGACAGGGGCCTGACGAGCTCTGGAAACACCATATATTTT.

V gene TRBV2 combines with J gene TRBJ2-7; 8 positions agree with TRBD1. Germline V CDR1 and CDR2: SNHLY, FYNNEI. The CDR3 loop spans 16 amino acids. The J segment lost 3 bases and the V segment lost 6 bases, leaving 13 bases of the junction unmatched. Here the CDR3 DNA reads TGTGCCAGCAGAGGAGGCCGGCGGACAGGGATCTACGAGCAGTACTTC. It is translated as CASRGGRRTGIYEQYF.

The chain uses TRBV7-6 and TRBJ2-7; tentative D call: TRBD1 (6 bases). The V end was cut by 5 bases, the J end by 3 bases, with 11 bases between. CDR3 length: 13 amino acids. The germline V gene has CDR1 SGHVS and CDR2 FNYEAQ. The CDR3 reads CASSQARGYEQYF. The CDR3 nucleotides read TGTGCCAGCAGCCAGGCCAGGGGCTACGAGCAGTACTTC.

V and J are TRBV5-1 and TRBJ2-7, with 10 bases identical to TRBD1. Looked up from germline, CDR1 is SGHRS and CDR2 is YFSETQ. There are 14 residues in the CDR3. V lost 4 bases to trimming and J lost 3 bases; unmatched junction nucleotides: 4. CDR3 protein: CASSPGTGDYEQYF. The CDR3 DNA reads TGCGCCAGCAGCCCTGGGACAGGGGACTACGAGCAGTACTTC.

The CDR3 region is CASSQGADLSYEQYF. The DNA for the CDR3 is TGCGCCAGCAGCCAAGGGGCAGACCTCTCCTACGAGCAGTACTTC. The V and J genes are TRBV4-1 and TRBJ2-7, with D unresolved. The CDR3 runs 15 residues. V gave up 1 base and J gave up 0 bases, with 10 bases separating them. Germline V gives CDR1 MGHRA, CDR2 YSYEKL.

This rearrangement joins TRBV4-1 to TRBJ1-2; 7 nucleotides agree with TRBD1. The CDR3 is 13 residues long. In germline, CDR1 is MGHRA, CDR2 YSYEKL. Trimming cost V 0 bases and J 7 bases; bases outside gene matches: 2. The CDR3 region is CASSQESGGGYTF. Written as DNA, the CDR3 is TGCGCCAGCAGCCAAGAGTCAGGGGGTGGCTACACCTTC.